This entry lists 11 T cell receptor beta chains sequenced from one sample in a study of patients and donors after allogeneic stem cell transplantation. One entry per CDR3 protein results from TCRdb running MiXCR on the RT-PCR reads. Among approximately 430,000 distinct CDR3 sequences listed, about a sixth were seen once. The sequencing input was blood, either unsorted or a sorted T cell fraction (not recorded which). These receptor sequences come from a human donor who was either an allogeneic HSCT recipient or a stem cell or donor lymphocyte infusion donor (not recorded which). It is not recorded whose cells these are; they may come from a transplant donor.

This clonotype was observed a handful of times. The chain links TRBV27 to TRBJ2-1; D is possibly TRBD1 or TRBD2 (5 bases each). V dropped 3 bases and J dropped 12 bases, with 9 bases sitting between them. Per the germline V gene, CDR1 is MNHEY and CDR2 is SMNVEV (reference sequence). The CDR3 consists of 11 residues. This CDR3 is CASSFGGAQFF. DNA of the CDR3: TGTGCCAGCAGTTTTGGGGGAGCGCAGTTCTTC.

This clonotype was picked up a small number of times. The V call is TRBV18, the J call TRBJ1-5; D unresolved. CDR1 and CDR2 (germline): KGHSH, LQKENI. The CDR3 is made up of 14 amino acids. V lost 2 bases, J lost 3 bases, and 8 bases lay in between. Here the CDR3 reads CASSPRESNQPQHF. CDR3 sequence (DNA): TGTGCCAGCTCACCAAGGGAATCCAATCAGCCCCAGCATTTT.

The chain uses TRBV2 and TRBJ2-7; the D call may be TRBD1 or TRBD2 (5 bases each). Trimming shortened V by 8 bases and J by 1 base, and 24 bases separated the two germline ends. This CDR3 spans 17 amino acids. Germline lookup yields CDR1 SNHLY and CDR2 FYNNEI. The chain's CDR3 is CASGGGSRIPRSYEQYF. In DNA, the CDR3 is TGTGCCAGCGGGGGTGGCAGCAGAATTCCCCGTTCCTACGAGCAGTACTTC. The complete variable domain, with remaining parts taken from reference TRBV2 and TRBJ2-7, reads EPEVTQTPSHQVTQMGQEVILRCVPISNHLYFYWYRQILGQKVEFLVSFYNNEISEKSEIFDDQFSVERPDGSNFTLKIRSTKLEDSAMYFCASGGGSRIPRSYEQYFGPGTRLTVT.

This clonotype was detected a few times. This chain joins TRBV4-1 and TRBJ1-1; D perhaps matches TRBD1 (5 bases). CDR1 and CDR2 from the germline V gene are MGHRA and YSYEKL. This CDR3 has 14 amino acids. V gave up 2 bases and J gave up 4 bases, with 11 bases separating them. CDR3 coding DNA: TGCGCCAGCAGCCAAAAGCGGGGGGGCACTGAAGCTTTCTTT. It specifies CASSQKRGGTEAFF.

This clonotype was found a few times. The chain carries TRBV19 and TRBJ1-1; 7 bases line up with TRBD1. The CDR3 has 12 residues. V shed 3 bases and J 7 bases; nucleotides not matched to a gene: 2. Germline CDR1 LNHDA, CDR2 SQIVND (reference sequence). The CDR3 bases are TGTGCCAGTAGTATGGGGACAGATGAAGCTTTCTTT. Translation gives CASSMGTDEAFF. The complete variable domain, with remaining parts taken from reference TRBV19 and TRBJ1-1, reads DGGITQSPKYLFRKEGQNVTLSCEQNLNHDAMYWYRQDPGQGLRLIYYSQIVNDFQKGDIAEGYSVSREKKESFPLTVTSAQKNPTAFYLCASSMGTDEAFFGQGTRLTVV.

The V and J genes are TRBV7-8 and TRBJ1-1; D may be TRBD1 (5 bases). Germline values: CDR1 SGHVS, CDR2 FQNEAQ. The V and J ends lost 2 bases and 3 bases respectively, with 19 bases between them. The CDR3 is 17 residues long. In DNA, the CDR3 is TGTGCCAGCAGCTTAAATGGGGCGCCACAAGGGCACACTGAAGCTTTCTTT. It specifies CASSLNGAPQGHTEAFF.

CDR3 in amino acids: CASNPPEWDGRDTQYF. CDR3 nucleotides: TGTGCCAGCAACCCCCCGGAATGGGACGGGAGGGATACGCAGTATTTT. V usage is TRBV2 and J usage is TRBJ2-3; 7 bases map to TRBD2. In germline, CDR1 is SNHLY, CDR2 FYNNEI. V was pared by 7 bases and J by 6 bases, with 16 bases of the junction left unmatched. The length of the CDR3 is 16 residues.

This sequence joins TRBV7-9 and TRBJ2-7; 9 bases match TRBD1. Germline CDR1 is SEHNR and CDR2 is FQNEAQ (reference sequence). Trimming cost V 5 bases and J 3 bases; bases outside gene matches: 11. The CDR3 consists of 16 residues. This chain's CDR3 is CASSEAGQGLDYEQYF. DNA of the CDR3: TGTGCCAGCAGCGAGGCTGGACAGGGGTTGGACTACGAGCAGTACTTC.

This clonotype occurred a few times. The CDR3 nucleotides are TGTGCCTTCTTAACCCCACCGGAGCTGTTTTTT. Translating gives CAFLTPPELFF. The chain links TRBV12-3 or TRBV12-4 to TRBJ2-2; D ambiguous. V lost 11 bases, J lost 10 bases, and 14 bases lay in between. The CDR3 is made up of 11 amino acids.

The CDR3 DNA is TGCAGTGCTAGAGCAGCGGGAACCGTTTACAATGAGCAGTTCTTC. It codes for CSARAAGTVYNEQFF. This chain connects TRBV20-1 to TRBJ2-1, with 7 bases fitting TRBD2. The ends lost 1 base at V and 4 bases at J; junction bases unmatched: 7. CDR1 and CDR2 from the germline V gene are DFQATT and SNEGSKA (reference sequence). The CDR3 covers 15 residues.

This clonotype occurred a few times. This sequence joins TRBV5-5 and TRBJ2-7; 9 bases are a match to TRBD1. The length of the CDR3 is 13 residues. After removal of 4 bases from V and 6 bases from J, the junction contained 5 bases not matched to a gene. Germline CDR1 SGHKS, CDR2 YYEKEE (reference sequence). CDR3 amino acids: CASSDGTGREQYF. The CDR3, as DNA: TGTGCCAGCAGCGACGGGACAGGGCGCGAGCAGTACTTC. Using reference TRBV5-5 and TRBJ2-7 for the parts outside the CDR3, the full variable domain is DAGVTQSPTHLIKTRGQQVTLRCSPISGHKSVSWYQQVLGQGPQFIFQYYEKEERGRGNFPDRFSARQFPNYSSELNVNALLLGDSALYLCASSDGTGREQYFGPGTRLTVT.